This TCR beta chain was recorded in a study of CXCR3-negative and CXCR3-positive naive CD8 T cells. The TRB cDNA libraries were prepared by 5' RACE with UMI labels. TCRdb re-called the 5' RACE reads and gives one entry per CDR3 protein, without DNA. The sample's table shows around 7,000 distinct CDR3 sequences. The CDR3 has 17 amino acids. CDR1 is KGHSH and CDR2 is LQKENI in the germline V gene. This clonotype is deemed medium-sized (0.01 to 0.1%) by its frequency. This TCR derives from a human donor in good health. Some clones in this sample may be carry-over from other donors' samples. What was sequenced was naive CXCR3- CD8+ T cells from blood. Subset reported: CD45RO-CCR7+CD27+CD95- naive CD8+ T cells lacking CXCR3 (TNR3-). The chain uses TRBV18 and TRBJ2-3; the D call of TRBD1 rests on TCRdb alone, since no DNA is present to check it. CDR3 residues: CASSPTYQAPRTDTQYF.